The source of this T cell receptor beta chain is a study of shared clonotypes between healthy human individuals. Ten immunoSEQ deep assay plates were used by the authors to sequence unsorted PBMC DNA. Some clones are missing from TCRdb's copy, which holds only in-frame ones; the method was immunoSEQ multiplex PCR. The table shows 500,000 to 650,000 clones, with roughly four fifths occurring only once. Looked up from germline, CDR1 is SGHRS and CDR2 is YFSETQ. The CDR3 is 14 amino acids. Trimming cost V 4 bases and J 2 bases, with 12 bases left between them. Sample: PBMCs. The V gene is TRBV5-1, the J gene TRBJ1-2, with a tentative D call TRBD1 (5 bases). The TCR sequence derives from a woman aged 35 to 49 in good health. Some clones in this sample may be carry-over from other donors' samples. The CDR3 region is CASSPEGRNYGYTF. CDR3 DNA sequence: TGCGCCAGCAGCCCGGAGGGGAGAAACTATGGCTACACCTTC.